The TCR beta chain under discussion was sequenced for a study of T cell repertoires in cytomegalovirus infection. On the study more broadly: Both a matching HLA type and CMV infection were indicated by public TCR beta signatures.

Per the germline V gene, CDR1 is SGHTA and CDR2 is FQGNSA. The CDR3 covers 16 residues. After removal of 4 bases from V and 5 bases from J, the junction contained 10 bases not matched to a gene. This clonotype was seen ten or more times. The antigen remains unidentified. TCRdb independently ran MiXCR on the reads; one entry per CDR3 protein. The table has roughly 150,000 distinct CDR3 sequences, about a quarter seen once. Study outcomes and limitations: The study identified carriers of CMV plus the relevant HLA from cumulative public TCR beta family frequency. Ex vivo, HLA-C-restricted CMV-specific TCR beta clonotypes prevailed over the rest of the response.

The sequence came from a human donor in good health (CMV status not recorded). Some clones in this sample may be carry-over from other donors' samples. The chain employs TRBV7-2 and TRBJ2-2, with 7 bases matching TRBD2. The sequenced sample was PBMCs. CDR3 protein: CASSSTSGTLTGELFF. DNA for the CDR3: TGTGCCAGCAGCTCTACCAGCGGGACGTTGACCGGGGAGCTGTTTTTT.